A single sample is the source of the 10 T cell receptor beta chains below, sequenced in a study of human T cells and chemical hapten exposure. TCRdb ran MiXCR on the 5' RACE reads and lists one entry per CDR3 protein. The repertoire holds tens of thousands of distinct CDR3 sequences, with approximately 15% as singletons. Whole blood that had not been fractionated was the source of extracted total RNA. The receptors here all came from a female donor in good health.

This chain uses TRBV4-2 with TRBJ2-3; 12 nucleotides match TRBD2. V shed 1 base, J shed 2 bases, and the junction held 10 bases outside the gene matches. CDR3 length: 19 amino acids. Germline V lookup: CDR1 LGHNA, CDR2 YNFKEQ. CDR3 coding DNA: TGTGCCAGCAGCCAAGTGTCGGCTAGCGGGGGGGGATACACAGATACGCAGTATTTT. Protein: CASSQVSASGGGYTDTQYF.

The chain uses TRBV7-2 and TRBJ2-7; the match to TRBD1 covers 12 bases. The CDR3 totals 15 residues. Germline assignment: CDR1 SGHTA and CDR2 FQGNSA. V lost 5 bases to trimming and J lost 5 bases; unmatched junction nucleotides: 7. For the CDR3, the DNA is TGTGCCAGCAGCGTGGAGGGACAGGGGGCCCACGAGCAGTACTTC. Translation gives CASSVEGQGAHEQYF.

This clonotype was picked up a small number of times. CDR3 residues: CASSLTVNYGYTF. The CDR3 coding sequence is TGCGCCAGCAGCTTGACGGTGAACTATGGCTACACCTTC. The V and J genes are TRBV5-1 and TRBJ1-2; D unresolved. V gave up 1 base and J gave up 2 bases, with 6 bases separating them. CDR3 size: 13 residues. Per germline, CDR1 SGHRS and CDR2 YFSETQ.

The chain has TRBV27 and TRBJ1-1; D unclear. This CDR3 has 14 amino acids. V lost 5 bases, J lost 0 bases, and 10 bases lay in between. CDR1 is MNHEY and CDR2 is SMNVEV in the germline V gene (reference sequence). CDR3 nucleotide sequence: TGTGCCAGCAGTCCAAGGACCATGAACACTGAAGCTTTCTTT. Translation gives CASSPRTMNTEAFF.

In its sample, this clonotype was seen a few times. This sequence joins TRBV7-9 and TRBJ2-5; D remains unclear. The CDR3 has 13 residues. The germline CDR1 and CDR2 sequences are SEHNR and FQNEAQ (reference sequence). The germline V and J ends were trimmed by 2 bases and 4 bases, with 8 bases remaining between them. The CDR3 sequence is CASSLLSRETQYF. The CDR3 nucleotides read TGTGCCAGCAGCTTATTGTCCCGAGAGACCCAGTACTTC.

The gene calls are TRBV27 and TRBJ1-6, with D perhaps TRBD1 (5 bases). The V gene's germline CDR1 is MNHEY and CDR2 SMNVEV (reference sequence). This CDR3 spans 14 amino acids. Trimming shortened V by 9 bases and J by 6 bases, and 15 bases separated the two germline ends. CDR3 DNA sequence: TGTGCCAGTCGAGGAGACAGCGGTAATTCACCCCTCCACTTT. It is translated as CASRGDSGNSPLHF.

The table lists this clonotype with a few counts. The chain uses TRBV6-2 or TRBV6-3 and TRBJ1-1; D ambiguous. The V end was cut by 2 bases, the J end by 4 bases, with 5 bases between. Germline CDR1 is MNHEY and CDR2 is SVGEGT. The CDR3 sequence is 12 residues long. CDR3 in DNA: TGTGCCAGCAGTTACGTCCCCACTGAAGCTTTCTTT. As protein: CASSYVPTEAFF.

The CDR3 sequence is CSARSSGGNGNTIYF. CDR3 DNA sequence: TGCAGTGCTAGGTCTTCGGGGGGCAATGGAAACACCATATATTTT. The rearrangement uses TRBV20-1 and TRBJ1-3, with a possible D match to TRBD1 (6 bases). CDR1 DFQATT and CDR2 SNEGSKA come from the germline V gene (reference sequence). V was cut by 3 bases and J by 3 bases, with 15 bases left in between. CDR3 size: 15 residues.

CDR3 sequence reads: CSVLDPTGNYGYTF. CDR3 nucleotides: TGCAGCGTCTTGGATCCGACAGGGAACTATGGCTACACCTTC. The rearrangement joins TRBV29-1 to TRBJ1-2; 7 nucleotides match TRBD1. The CDR3 spans 14 residues. Germline assignment: CDR1 SQVTM and CDR2 ANQGSEA. The trim removed 6 bases at V and 2 bases at J, leaving 9 bases unmatched.

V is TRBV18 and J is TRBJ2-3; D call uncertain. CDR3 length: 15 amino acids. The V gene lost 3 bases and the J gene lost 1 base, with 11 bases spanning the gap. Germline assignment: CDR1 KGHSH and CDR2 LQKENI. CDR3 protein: CASSPQNVGTDTQYF. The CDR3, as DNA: TGTGCCAGCTCACCTCAGAATGTAGGCACAGATACGCAGTATTTT.